Shown below are 20 T cell receptor beta chains from a single sample sequenced in a study of metastatic and nonmetastatic thyroid tumors. All patients were treatment-naive before thyroid surgery. Via MiXCR, TCRdb re-called the PCR reads. The table lists thousands of clones, more than 25% of them singletons. The specimen was tumor tissue. The receptors were gathered from a male donor with papillary thyroid cancer or a benign thyroid nodule (not recorded which). Some clones in this sample may be carry-over from other donors' samples.

The table lists this clone with a few counts. This rearrangement joins TRBV9 to TRBJ2-3, with 11 bases matching TRBD2. CDR3 size: 17 residues. V lost 0 bases, J lost 6 bases, and 9 bases stayed unmatched. Germline V CDR1 and CDR2: SGDLS, YYNGEE. The CDR3 reads CASSVEGLAGLGDTQYF. The CDR3 nucleotides are TGTGCCAGCAGCGTAGAAGGACTAGCGGGCTTAGGGGATACGCAGTATTTT. Based on the CDR3 plus reference TRBV9 and TRBJ2-3, the full variable domain is DSGVTQTPKHLITATGQRVTLRCSPRSGDLSVYWYQQSLDQGLQFLIQYYNGEERAKGNILERFSAQQFPDLHSELNLSSLELGDSALYFCASSVEGLAGLGDTQYFGPGTRLTVL.

This sequence joins TRBV20-1 and TRBJ1-3, with a weak D call TRBD1 (6 bases). V was clipped by 3 bases and J by 4 bases, with 13 bases between them. The CDR3 is made up of 14 amino acids. Germline CDR1 reads DFQATT; CDR2 reads SNEGSKA (reference sequence). CDR3 amino acids: CSARSGGLGNTIYF. The CDR3 DNA sequence: TGCAGTGCTAGGTCTGGGGGGCTCGGAAACACCATATATTTT.

The chain uses TRBV6-1 and TRBJ2-1, with D perhaps matching TRBD2 (6 bases). Trimming took 1 base from V and 4 from J, leaving 11 bases between them. CDR3 length: 15 amino acids. The V gene's germline CDR1 is MNHNS and CDR2 SASEGT. The CDR3 DNA reads as TGTGCCAGCAGTGAAGGGGTAGCGGCTTACAATGAGCAGTTCTTC. This codes for CASSEGVAAYNEQFF.

This chain joins TRBV30 and TRBJ1-2; D is uncertain. Trimming removed 2 bases at V and 0 bases at J, with 7 bases between. CDR1 and CDR2 from the germline V gene are GTSNPN and SVGIG (reference sequence). CDR3 length: 13 amino acids. This CDR3 reads CAWSRQTNYGYTF. The CDR3 nucleotides are TGTGCCTGGAGTAGGCAGACTAACTATGGCTACACCTTC.

V and J are TRBV20-1 and TRBJ1-2; D is uncertain. CDR1 and CDR2 (germline): DFQATT, SNEGSKA (reference sequence). This CDR3 is built from 12 residues. Trimming cost V 6 bases and J 4 bases, with 12 bases left between them. Here the CDR3 reads CSARGSSYGYTF. CDR3 coding DNA: TGCAGTGCCCGAGGGAGTAGCTATGGCTACACCTTC.

J is TRBJ1-2 and V is TRBV11-2; tentatively, D is TRBD1 (5 bases). The V end was cut by 7 bases, the J end by 3 bases, with 15 bases between. The CDR3 runs 14 residues. Germline V lookup: CDR1 SGHAT, CDR2 FQNNGV. The chain's CDR3 is CASTLWGGDYGYTF. CDR3 DNA sequence: TGTGCCAGCACGCTATGGGGCGGCGACTATGGCTACACCTTC.

The gene calls are TRBV19 and TRBJ2-3; 12 bases align to TRBD2. Germline V gene sequence: CDR1 LNHDA, CDR2 SQIVND (reference sequence). This CDR3 has 16 residues. V shed 3 bases and J 2 bases; nucleotides not matched to a gene: 3. The CDR3: CASSMGTSGPTDTQYF. The CDR3 coding sequence is TGTGCCAGTAGTATGGGGACTAGCGGGCCCACAGATACGCAGTATTTT.

The chain combines TRBV6-2 or TRBV6-3 with TRBJ2-7; TRBD2 aligns across 10 bases. Looked up from germline, CDR1 is MNHEY and CDR2 is SVGEGT. The CDR3 covers 16 residues. V shed 10 bases, J shed 6 bases, and the junction held 18 bases outside the gene matches. As DNA, the CDR3 is TGTGCCACCAGGGTGGGTCTAGCGGGGGCCCTTGTCGAGCAGTACTTC. Amino acids: CATRVGLAGALVEQYF.

This chain connects TRBV7-3 to TRBJ1-3; the D is unclear. CDR3 length: 17 amino acids. Germline assignment: CDR1 SGHTA and CDR2 FQGTGA. V was pared by 9 bases and J by 4 bases, with 25 bases between. This CDR3 is CASGSRRLNRGGNTIYF. CDR3 in DNA: TGTGCCAGTGGATCCAGACGACTTAATCGAGGGGGAAACACCATATATTTT.

In regard to this clone: The sample carries other DNA sequences with the same CDR3. The rearrangement uses TRBV24-1 and TRBJ1-2; D unresolved. The germline V gene encodes CDR1 KGHDR and CDR2 SFDVKD. The CDR3 extends over 14 amino acids. V gave up 4 bases and J gave up 8 bases, with 16 bases separating them. CDR3: CATSDPGGIGGYTF. In DNA form, the CDR3 reads TGTGCCACCAGTGACCCTGGAGGGATAGGGGGCTACACCTTC.

Sample share makes this clone large (0.1 to 1%). Additional DNA sequences in this sample encode the identical CDR3. The genes are TRBV6-1 and TRBJ2-2, with 10 bases fitting TRBD1. The CDR3 totals 16 residues. V was clipped by 5 bases and J by 5 bases; unmatched bases: 8. Germline V gives CDR1 MNHNS, CDR2 SASEGT. CDR3 DNA sequence: TGTGCCAGCAGTAAAGACAGGGGGCGCGGAACCGGGGAGCTGTTTTTT. It translates to CASSKDRGRGTGELFF.

This clone was detected a few times. This chain uses TRBV30 with TRBJ1-1; D remains ambiguous. The CDR3 runs 14 residues. Germline V gene lookup returns CDR1 GTSNPN and CDR2 SVGIG (reference sequence). V lost 3 bases, J lost 1 base, and 12 bases lay in between. The CDR3 DNA reads as TGTGCCTGGAGGGGAGGCAGTTGGAACACTGAAGCTTTCTTT. Its translation: CAWRGGSWNTEAFF.

The chain carries TRBV20-1 and TRBJ2-7, with 8 bases lining up with TRBD1. V was clipped by 2 bases and J by 5 bases; unmatched bases: 8. The CDR3 length is 14 residues. Germline assignment: CDR1 DFQATT and CDR2 SNEGSKA (reference sequence). DNA for the CDR3: TGCAGTGCTAGACATCGACAGGGGCGGGACGAGCAGTACTTC. Translated: CSARHRQGRDEQYF.

This clone has only a few counts. V usage is TRBV6-1 and J usage is TRBJ2-7, with 10 positions matching TRBD2. J lost 7 bases, V lost 3 bases, and 3 bases had no gene match. CDR1 is MNHNS and CDR2 is SASEGT in the germline V gene. This CDR3 comprises 13 residues. The CDR3 spells CASSEGLAWEQYF. The DNA of the CDR3 is TGTGCCAGCAGTGAGGGACTAGCGTGGGAGCAGTACTTC.

As for this clone: Its ends do not fully match the called genes, so a read error is possible. The chain joins TRBV6-2 or TRBV6-3 to TRBJ2-3, with D possibly being TRBD1 (5 bases). The germline V gene encodes CDR1 MNHEY and CDR2 SVGEGT. The CDR3 has 17 residues. The CDR3 sequence is CASSYSTSTASTGTQYF. The CDR3 DNA reads as TGTGCCAGCAGTTACTCAACTTCGACAGCCTCCACAGGTACGCAGTATTTT.

The chain links TRBV19 to TRBJ1-2, with D unclear. The V end lost 10 bases, the J end lost 9 bases, and 15 bases lay between the germline ends. Germline CDR1 reads LNHDA; CDR2 reads SQIVND (reference sequence). This CDR3 is built from 11 residues. CDR3 sequence (DNA): TGTGCCACCCATCTAGAACATCGCTACACCTTC. It encodes CATHLEHRYTF.

The chain employs TRBV11-2 and TRBJ2-3; 9 bases align to TRBD2. Germline loops: CDR1 SGHAT, CDR2 FQNNGV. The length of the CDR3 is 16 residues. Losses at the gene ends were 4 bases for V and 2 bases for J; bases not matched to a gene: 7. This CDR3 reads CASSYVAGAITDTQYF. CDR3 nucleotides: TGTGCCAGCAGCTACGTAGCGGGGGCGATCACAGATACGCAGTATTTT.

This clone was seen a few times. The J gene is TRBJ2-1, the V gene TRBV6-1; 8 nucleotides agree with TRBD2. The CDR3 runs 14 residues. CDR1 and CDR2 (germline): MNHNS, SASEGT. V shed 4 bases and J 3 bases; nucleotides not matched to a gene: 2. The CDR3 loop is CASSVSGIYNEQFF. The CDR3 nucleotides read TGTGCCAGCAGTGTTAGCGGGATCTACAATGAGCAGTTCTTC.

This clone has only a few counts. The chain carries TRBV6-5 and TRBJ2-2, with D tentatively TRBD1 or TRBD2 (5 bases each). The V gene lost 0 bases and the J gene lost 4 bases, with 6 bases spanning the gap. Germline V CDR1 and CDR2: MNHEY, SVGAGI. This CDR3 contains 14 residues. The DNA of the CDR3 is TGTGCCAGCAGTTACTCCGGGACCACCGGGGAGCTGTTTTTT. Its translation is CASSYSGTTGELFF.

The chain links TRBV7-9 to TRBJ2-2, with 7 bases matching TRBD2. Losses at the gene ends were 0 bases for V and 7 bases for J; bases not matched to a gene: 2. Germline assignment: CDR1 SEHNR and CDR2 FQNEAQ (reference sequence). This CDR3 spans 14 amino acids. In DNA form, the CDR3 reads TGTGCCAGCAGCTTAGCTGCGGGGGTCGGGGAGCTGTTTTTT. This sequence encodes CASSLAAGVGELFF. Supplemented by reference TRBV7-9 and TRBJ2-2, the full variable domain reads DTGVSQNPRHKITKRGQNVTFRCDPISEHNRLYWYRQTLGQGPEFLTYFQNEAQLEKSRLLSDRFSAERPKGSFSTLEIQRTEQGDSAMYLCASSLAAGVGELFFGEGSRLTVL.